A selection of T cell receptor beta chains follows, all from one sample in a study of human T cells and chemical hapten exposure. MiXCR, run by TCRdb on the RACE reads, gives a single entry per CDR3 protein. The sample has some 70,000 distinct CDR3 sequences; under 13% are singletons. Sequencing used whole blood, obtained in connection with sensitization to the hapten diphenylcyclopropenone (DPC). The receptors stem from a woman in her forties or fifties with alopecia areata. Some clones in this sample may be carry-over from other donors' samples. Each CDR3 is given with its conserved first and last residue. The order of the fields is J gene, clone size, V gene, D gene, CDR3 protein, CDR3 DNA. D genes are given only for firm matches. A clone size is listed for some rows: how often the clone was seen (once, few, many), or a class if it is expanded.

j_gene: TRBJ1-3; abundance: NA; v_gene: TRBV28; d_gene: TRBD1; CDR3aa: CASSLPRKGASGNTIYF; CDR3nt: TGTGCCAGCAGTTTACCGCGGAAGGGGGCTAGTGGAAACACCATATATTTT
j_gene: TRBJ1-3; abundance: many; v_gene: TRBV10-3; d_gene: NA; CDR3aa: CAISDTGKVGNTIYF; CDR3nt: TGTGCCATCAGTGACACGGGAAAAGTAGGAAACACCATATATTTT
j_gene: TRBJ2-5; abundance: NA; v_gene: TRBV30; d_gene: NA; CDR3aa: CAWSVGWGRETQYF; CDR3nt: TGTGCCTGGAGTGTAGGATGGGGGCGAGAGACCCAGTACTTC
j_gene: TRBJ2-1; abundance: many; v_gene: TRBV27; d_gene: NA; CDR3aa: CASSFGVNNEQFF; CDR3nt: TGTGCCAGCAGTTTTGGTGTCAACAATGAGCAGTTCTTC
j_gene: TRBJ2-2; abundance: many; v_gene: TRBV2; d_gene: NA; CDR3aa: CASSWGIRAGELFF; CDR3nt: TGTGCCAGCAGTTGGGGAATCAGGGCCGGGGAGCTGTTTTTT
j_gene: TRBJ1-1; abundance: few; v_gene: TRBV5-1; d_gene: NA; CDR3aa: CASSLYGGWTEAFF; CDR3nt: TGCGCCAGCAGCTTGTACGGGGGCTGGACTGAAGCTTTCTTT
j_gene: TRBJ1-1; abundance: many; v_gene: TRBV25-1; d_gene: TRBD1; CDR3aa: CASRQTGTNTEAFF; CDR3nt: TGTGCCAGCAGACAGACAGGGACGAACACTGAAGCTTTCTTT
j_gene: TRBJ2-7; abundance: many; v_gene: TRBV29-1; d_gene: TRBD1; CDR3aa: CSVTRPTGNVYEQYF; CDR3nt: TGCAGCGTTACCCGCCCGACAGGGAATGTCTACGAGCAGTACTTC
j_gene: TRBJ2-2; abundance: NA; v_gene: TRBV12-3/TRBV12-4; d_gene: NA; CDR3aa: CASSLLGAGELFF; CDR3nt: TGTGCCAGCAGTTTACTGGGGGCCGGGGAGCTGTTTTTT
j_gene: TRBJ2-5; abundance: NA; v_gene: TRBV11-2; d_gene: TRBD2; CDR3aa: CASSFGGSPQETQYF; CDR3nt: TGTGCCAGCAGCTTCGGGGGGTCGCCCCAAGAGACCCAGTACTTC
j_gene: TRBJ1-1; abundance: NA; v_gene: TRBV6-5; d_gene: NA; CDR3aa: CASSRSRLGLIYTEAFF; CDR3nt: TGTGCCAGCAGTCGATCCCGCTTGGGCCTAATCTACACTGAAGCTTTCTTT
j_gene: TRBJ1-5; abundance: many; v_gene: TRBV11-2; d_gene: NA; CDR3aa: CASSLGGEFNQPQHF; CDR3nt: TGTGCCAGCAGCTTAGGCGGGGAATTCAATCAGCCCCAGCATTTT
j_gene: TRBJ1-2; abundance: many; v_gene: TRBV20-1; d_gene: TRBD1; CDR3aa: CSANGGTGIYNNYGYTF; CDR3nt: TGCAGTGCCAATGGAGGGACAGGGATCTACAATAACTATGGCTACACCTTC
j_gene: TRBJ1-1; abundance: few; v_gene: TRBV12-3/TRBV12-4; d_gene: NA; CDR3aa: CASRLEQGRTEAFF; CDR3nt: TGTGCCAGCAGGCTAGAACAGGGTAGGACTGAAGCTTTCTTT
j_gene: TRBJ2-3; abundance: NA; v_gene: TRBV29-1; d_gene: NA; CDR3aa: CSVAYTDTQYF; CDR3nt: TGCAGCGTTGCATACACAGATACGCAGTATTTT
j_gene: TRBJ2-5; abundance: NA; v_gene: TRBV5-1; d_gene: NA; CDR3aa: CASSLVSGARETQYF; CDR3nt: TGCGCCAGCAGCTTGGTTTCAGGGGCTCGTGAGACCCAGTACTTC
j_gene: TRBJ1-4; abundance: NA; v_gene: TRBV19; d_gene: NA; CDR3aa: CASTPLRKNDPEKLFF; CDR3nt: TGTGCCAGCACCCCCCTTAGAAAGAACGATCCTGAAAAACTGTTTTTT
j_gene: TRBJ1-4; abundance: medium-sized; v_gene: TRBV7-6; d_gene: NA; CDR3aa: CASSFRTGGEKLFF; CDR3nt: TGTGCCAGCAGCTTCAGGACGGGGGGGGAAAAACTGTTTTTT
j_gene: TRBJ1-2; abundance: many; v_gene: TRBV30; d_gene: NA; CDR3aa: CAWSGTLNYGYTF; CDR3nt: TGTGCCTGGAGTGGGACACTTAACTATGGCTACACCTTC
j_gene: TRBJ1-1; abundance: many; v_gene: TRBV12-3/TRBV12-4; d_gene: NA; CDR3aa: CASSPIDRFSDKNTEAFF; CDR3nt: TGTGCCAGCAGTCCAATTGACAGGTTTTCGGATAAGAACACTGAAGCTTTCTTT
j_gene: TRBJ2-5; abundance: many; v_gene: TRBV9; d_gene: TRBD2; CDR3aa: CASSVLAGGQETQYF; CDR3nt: TGTGCCAGCAGCGTACTAGCGGGAGGGCAAGAGACCCAGTACTTC
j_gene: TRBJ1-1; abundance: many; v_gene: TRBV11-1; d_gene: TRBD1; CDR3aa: CASSLDRGRTEAFF; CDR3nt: TGTGCCAGCAGCTTAGACAGGGGGCGGACTGAAGCTTTCTTT
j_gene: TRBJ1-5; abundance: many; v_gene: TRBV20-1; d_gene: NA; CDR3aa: CSASKGISQPQHF; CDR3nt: TGCAGTGCTAGTAAAGGGATAAGTCAGCCCCAGCATTTT
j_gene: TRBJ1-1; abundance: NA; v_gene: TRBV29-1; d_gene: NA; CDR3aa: CSASLEGAFF; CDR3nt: TGCAGCGCGAGCCTCGAGGGAGCTTTCTTT
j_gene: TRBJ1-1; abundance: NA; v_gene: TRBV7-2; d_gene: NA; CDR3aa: CASSPGPNTEAFF; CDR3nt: TGTGCCAGCAGTCCCGGGCCGAACACTGAAGCTTTCTTT
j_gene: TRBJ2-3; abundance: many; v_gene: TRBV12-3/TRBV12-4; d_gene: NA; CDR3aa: CASSRGGRTDTQYF; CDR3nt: TGTGCCAGCTCCCGAGGGGGGAGGACAGATACGCAGTATTTT
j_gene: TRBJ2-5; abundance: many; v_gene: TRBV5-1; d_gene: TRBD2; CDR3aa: CASSLLAGGQETQYF; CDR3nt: TGCGCCAGCAGCCTACTAGCGGGAGGCCAAGAGACCCAGTACTTC
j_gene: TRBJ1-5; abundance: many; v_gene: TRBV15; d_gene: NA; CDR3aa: CATSRDQVNQPQHF; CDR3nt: TGTGCCACCAGCAGAGATCAGGTAAATCAGCCCCAGCATTTT
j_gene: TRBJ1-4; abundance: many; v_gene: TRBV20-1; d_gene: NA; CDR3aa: CSARDGHEKLFF; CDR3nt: TGCAGTGCTAGAGACGGTCATGAAAAACTGTTTTTT
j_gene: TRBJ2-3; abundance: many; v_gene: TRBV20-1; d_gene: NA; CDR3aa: CSAWPPGGDNTQYF; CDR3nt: TGCAGTGCTTGGCCACCCGGAGGGGATAATACGCAGTATTTT
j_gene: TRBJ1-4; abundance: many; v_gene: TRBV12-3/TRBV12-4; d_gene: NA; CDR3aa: CASRDIGGGDEKLFF; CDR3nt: TGTGCCAGCAGGGACATAGGGGGTGGGGATGAAAAACTGTTTTTT
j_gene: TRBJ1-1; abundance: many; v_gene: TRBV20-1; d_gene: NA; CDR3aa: CSARYGGGTEAFF; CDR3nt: TGCAGTGCTAGATATGGGGGAGGCACTGAAGCTTTCTTT
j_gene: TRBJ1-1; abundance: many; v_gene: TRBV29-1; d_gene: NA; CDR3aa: CSVSLTVNTEAFF; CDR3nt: TGCAGCGTATCCCTTACAGTGAACACTGAAGCTTTCTTT
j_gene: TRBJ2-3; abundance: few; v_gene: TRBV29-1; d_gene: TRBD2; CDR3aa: CSVHQGLAGRDTQYF; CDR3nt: TGCAGCGTCCATCAGGGACTAGCGGGAAGAGATACGCAGTATTTT
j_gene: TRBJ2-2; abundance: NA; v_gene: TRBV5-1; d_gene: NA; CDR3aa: CASSPMSGADGELFF; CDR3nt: TGCGCCAGCAGCCCAATGTCTGGGGCAGACGGGGAGCTGTTTTTT
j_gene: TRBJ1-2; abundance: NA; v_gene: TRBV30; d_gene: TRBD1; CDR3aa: CAWSILGDRGGYTF; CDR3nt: TGTGCCTGGAGTATACTAGGGGACAGAGGTGGCTACACCTTC
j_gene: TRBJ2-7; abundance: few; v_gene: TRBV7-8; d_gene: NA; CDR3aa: CASSWGHNSYEQYF; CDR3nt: TGTGCCAGCAGCTGGGGACACAACTCCTACGAGCAGTACTTC
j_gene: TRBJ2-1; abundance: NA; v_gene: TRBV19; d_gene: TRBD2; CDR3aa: CASSLTRLALNEQFF; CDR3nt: TGTGCCAGTAGTCTAACCCGACTAGCCCTCAATGAGCAGTTCTTC
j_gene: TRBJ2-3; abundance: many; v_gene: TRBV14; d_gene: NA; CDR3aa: CASSPPGWTYTDTQYF; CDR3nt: TGTGCCAGCAGCCCCCCCGGTTGGACCTACACAGATACGCAGTATTTT
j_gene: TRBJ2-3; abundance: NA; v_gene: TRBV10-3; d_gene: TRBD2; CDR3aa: CAIRRAGERPDTQYF; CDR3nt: TGTGCCATCAGAAGAGCGGGAGAACGGCCAGATACGCAGTATTTT
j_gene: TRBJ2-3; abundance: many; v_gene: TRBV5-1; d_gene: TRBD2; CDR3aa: CASSLVSSGNTDTQYF; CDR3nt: TGCGCCAGCAGCTTGGTCTCTAGCGGAAACACAGATACGCAGTATTTT
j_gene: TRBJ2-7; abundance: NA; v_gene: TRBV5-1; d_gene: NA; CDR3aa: CASSLRGEAYEQYF; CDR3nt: TGCGCCAGCAGCTTGAGGGGAGAAGCATACGAGCAGTACTTC
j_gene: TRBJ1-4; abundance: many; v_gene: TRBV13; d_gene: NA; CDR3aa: CASSSRRGSEKLFF; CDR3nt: TGTGCCAGCAGCTCCCGGAGGGGCTCTGAAAAACTGTTTTTT
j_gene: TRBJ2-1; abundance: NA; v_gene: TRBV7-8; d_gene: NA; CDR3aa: CASSPRVLAPDEQFF; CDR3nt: TGTGCCAGCAGCCCTCGAGTTCTGGCCCCCGATGAGCAGTTCTTC
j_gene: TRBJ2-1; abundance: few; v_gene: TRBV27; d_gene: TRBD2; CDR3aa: CASSFGTSGKGEVQFF; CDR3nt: TGTGCCAGCAGTTTCGGAACTAGCGGGAAGGGGGAGGTGCAGTTCTTC